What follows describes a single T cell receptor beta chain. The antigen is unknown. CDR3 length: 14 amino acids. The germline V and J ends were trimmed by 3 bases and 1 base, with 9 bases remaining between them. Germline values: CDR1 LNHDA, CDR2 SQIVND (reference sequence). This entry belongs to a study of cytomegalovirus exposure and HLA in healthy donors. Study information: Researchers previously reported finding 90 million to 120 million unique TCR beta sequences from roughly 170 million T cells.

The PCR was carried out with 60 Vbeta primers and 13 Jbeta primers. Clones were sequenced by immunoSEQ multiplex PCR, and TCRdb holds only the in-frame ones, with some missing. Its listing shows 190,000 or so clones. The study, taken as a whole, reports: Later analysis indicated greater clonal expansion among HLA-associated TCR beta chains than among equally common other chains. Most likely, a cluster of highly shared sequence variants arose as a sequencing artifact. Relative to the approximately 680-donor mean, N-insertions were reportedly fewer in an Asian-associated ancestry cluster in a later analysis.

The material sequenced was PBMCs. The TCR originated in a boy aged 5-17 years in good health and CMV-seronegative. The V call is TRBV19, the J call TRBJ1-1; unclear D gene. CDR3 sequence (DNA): TGTGCCAGTAGTATGGCACACCGGAACACTGAAGCTTTCTTT. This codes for CASSMAHRNTEAFF.